These T cell receptor beta chains were read from a single sample in a study of cytomegalovirus exposure and HLA in healthy donors. Data came from immunoSEQ multiplex PCR; TCRdb stores just in-frame clones and leaves some out. The table records under 200,000 clones, approximately 78% of them present only once. The specimen was PBMCs. Receptors were obtained from a woman aged 18 to 35 in good health and CMV-seronegative. The CDR3 runs from the conserved cysteine through the conserved F or W. A D gene is named only where the DNA matches it firmly. Size is omitted from some rows. Given values are once, few, many or a class for expanded clones.

V gene,clone size,D gene,J gene,CDR3 protein,CDR3 DNA
TRBV10-3,NA,TRBD1,TRBJ2-7,CAISPGTGAGEQYF,TGTGCCATCAGCCCCGGGACAGGGGCAGGCGAGCAGTACTTC
TRBV29-1,NA,TRBD1,TRBJ2-7,CSAARDSPYEQYF,TGCAGCGCCGCCCGGGACAGCCCCTACGAGCAGTACTTC
TRBV28,NA,NA,TRBJ1-5,CASSLERQPQHF,TGTGCCAGCAGTTTGGAGAGGCAGCCCCAGCATTTT
TRBV5-4,few,TRBD1,TRBJ1-1,CASGSRGLNTEAFF,TGTGCCAGCGGGTCCAGGGGGCTGAACACTGAAGCTTTCTTT
TRBV9,NA,NA,TRBJ2-1,CASSVADNEQFF,TGTGCCAGCAGCGTAGCCGACAATGAGCAGTTCTTC
TRBV7-6,NA,NA,TRBJ2-2,CASSLLGGTTGELFF,TGTGCCAGCAGCTTACTGGGCGGGACTACCGGGGAGCTGTTTTTT
TRBV6-5,NA,NA,TRBJ2-1,CASSRQFYNEQFF,TGTGCCAGCAGTCGACAGTTTTACAATGAGCAGTTCTTC
TRBV7-8,NA,NA,TRBJ2-5,CASSSDREETQYF,TGTGCCAGCAGCTCAGACAGAGAAGAGACCCAGTACTTC
TRBV5-1,few,TRBD1,TRBJ1-4,CASSPGQGAGEKLFF,TGCGCCAGCAGCCCAGGACAGGGGGCTGGTGAAAAACTGTTTTTT
TRBV11-2,NA,NA,TRBJ2-5,CASSSLVRGGTQYF,TGTGCCAGCAGCTCTCTAGTCAGGGGTGGGACCCAGTACTTC
TRBV19,NA,NA,TRBJ1-5,CASSTQLNQPQHF,TGTGCCAGTAGTACCCAACTGAATCAGCCCCAGCATTTT
TRBV12-5,NA,NA,TRBJ2-1,CASGFSRADEQFF,TGTGCTAGTGGTTTCTCCAGGGCGGATGAGCAGTTCTTC
TRBV6-5,NA,NA,TRBJ2-4,CASSQQGGEDIQYF,TGTGCCAGCAGCCAACAGGGCGGTGAGGACATTCAGTACTTC
TRBV7-9,NA,NA,TRBJ2-3,CASSLTGSTDTQYF,TGTGCCAGCAGCTTAACAGGGAGCACAGATACGCAGTATTTT
TRBV6-5,NA,NA,TRBJ2-1,CASSATQSAYNEQFF,TGTGCCAGCAGTGCGACTCAGAGCGCCTACAATGAGCAGTTCTTC
TRBV5-1,NA,NA,TRBJ2-5,CASSADRRDDVQYF,TGCGCCAGCAGCGCGGACAGGAGGGATGATGTCCAGTACTTC
TRBV9,NA,TRBD2,TRBJ2-1,CASSADRTSGRNEQFF,TGTGCCAGCAGCGCGGACCGGACTAGCGGGAGGAATGAGCAGTTCTTC
TRBV7-2,NA,NA,TRBJ2-1,CASSLPSRGYEQFF,TGTGCCAGCAGCCTACCTAGTCGGGGTTATGAGCAGTTCTTC
TRBV4-3,NA,NA,TRBJ2-3,CASSQDGSQGKSISTDTQYF,TGCGCCAGCAGCCAAGACGGTTCGCAGGGGAAAAGCATCTCCACAGATACGCAGTATTTT
TRBV11-3,NA,TRBD2,TRBJ2-3,CAGSFSSGMDTQYF,TGTGCCGGCAGCTTCAGTAGCGGGATGGATACGCAGTATTTT
TRBV5-1,few,NA,TRBJ2-5,CASSLGTQTRQETQYF,TGCGCCAGCAGCTTGGGGACACAGACCCGACAAGAGACCCAGTACTTC
TRBV21-1,NA,NA,TRBJ2-5,CASSPVETQYF,TGTGCCAGCAGCCCAGTAGAGACCCAGTACTTC
TRBV5-5,NA,NA,TRBJ2-2,CASSGGLAYDTGELFF,TGTGCCAGCAGTGGGGGGTTGGCGTACGATACCGGGGAGCTGTTTTTT
TRBV28,once,NA,TRBJ2-3,CASRLGATDTQYF,TGTGCCAGCAGACTGGGCGCCACAGATACGCAGTATTTT